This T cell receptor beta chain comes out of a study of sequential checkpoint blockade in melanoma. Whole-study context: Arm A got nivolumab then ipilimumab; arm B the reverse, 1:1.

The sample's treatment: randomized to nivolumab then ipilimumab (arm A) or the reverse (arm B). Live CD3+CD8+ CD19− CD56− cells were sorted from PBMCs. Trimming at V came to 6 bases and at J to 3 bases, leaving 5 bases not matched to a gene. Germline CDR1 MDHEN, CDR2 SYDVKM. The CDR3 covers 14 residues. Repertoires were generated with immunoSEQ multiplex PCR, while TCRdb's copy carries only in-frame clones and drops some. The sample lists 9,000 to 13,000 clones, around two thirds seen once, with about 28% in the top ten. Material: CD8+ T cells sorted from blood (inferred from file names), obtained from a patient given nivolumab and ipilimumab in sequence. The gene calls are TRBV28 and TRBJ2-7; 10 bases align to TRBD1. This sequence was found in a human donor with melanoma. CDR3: CASSRQGANYEQYF. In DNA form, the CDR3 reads TGTGCCAGCAGCCGACAGGGGGCCAACTACGAGCAGTACTTC. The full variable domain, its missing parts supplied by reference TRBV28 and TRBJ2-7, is DVKVTQSSRYLVKRTGEKVFLECVQDMDHENMFWYRQDPGLGLRLIYFSYDVKMKEKGDIPEGYSVSREKKERFSLILESASTNQTSMYLCASSRQGANYEQYFGPGTRLTVT.